Reported below is one TCR beta chain. TCRdb's copy holds only in-frame clones and misses some; the assay was immunoSEQ multiplex PCR. The repertoire holds roughly 230,000 clones, approximately 90% seen once, with over 1.5% in the top ten. These data belong to a study of blood T cell repertoires in COVID-19. This sequence was found in a man in his 70s with acute or convalescent COVID-19. What was sequenced was peripheral blood.

The CDR3, as DNA: TGTGCCAGCCGCGGACAGGGGATGGTCGAAGAGACCCAGTACTTC. It is translated as CASRGQGMVEETQYF. This chain joins TRBV3-1 (or the pseudogene TRBV3-2) and TRBJ2-5; TRBD1 matches 9 bases. The CDR3 spans 15 residues. The V gene end was trimmed by 8 bases and the J gene end by 3 bases; junction bases not matched to a gene: 10. Per the germline V gene, CDR1 is LGHDT and CDR2 is YNNKEL (reference sequence).